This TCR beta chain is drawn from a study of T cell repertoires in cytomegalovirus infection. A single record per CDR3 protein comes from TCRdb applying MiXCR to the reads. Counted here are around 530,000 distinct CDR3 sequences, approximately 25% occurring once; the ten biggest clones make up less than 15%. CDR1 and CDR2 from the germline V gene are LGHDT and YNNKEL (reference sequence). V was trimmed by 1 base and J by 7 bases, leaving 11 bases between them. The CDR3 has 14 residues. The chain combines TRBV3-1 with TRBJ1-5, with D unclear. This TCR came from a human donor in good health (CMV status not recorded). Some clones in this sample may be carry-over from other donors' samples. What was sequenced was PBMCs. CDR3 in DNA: TGTGCCAGCAGCCAAGTACCGGGAAACCAGCCCCAGCATTTT. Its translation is CASSQVPGNQPQHF.